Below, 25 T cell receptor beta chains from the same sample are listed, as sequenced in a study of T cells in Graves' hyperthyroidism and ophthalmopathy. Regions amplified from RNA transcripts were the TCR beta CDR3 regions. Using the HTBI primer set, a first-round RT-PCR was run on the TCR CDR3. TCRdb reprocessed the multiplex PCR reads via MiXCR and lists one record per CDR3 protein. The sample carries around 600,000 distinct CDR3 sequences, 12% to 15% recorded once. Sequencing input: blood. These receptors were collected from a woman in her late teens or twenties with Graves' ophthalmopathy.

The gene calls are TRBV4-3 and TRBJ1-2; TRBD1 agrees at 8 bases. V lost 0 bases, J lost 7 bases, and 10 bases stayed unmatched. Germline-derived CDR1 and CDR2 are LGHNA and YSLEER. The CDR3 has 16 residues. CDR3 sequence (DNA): TGCGCCAGCAGCCAAGATCGGACAGGGTTTCATGGTGGCTACACCTTC. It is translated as CASSQDRTGFHGGYTF.

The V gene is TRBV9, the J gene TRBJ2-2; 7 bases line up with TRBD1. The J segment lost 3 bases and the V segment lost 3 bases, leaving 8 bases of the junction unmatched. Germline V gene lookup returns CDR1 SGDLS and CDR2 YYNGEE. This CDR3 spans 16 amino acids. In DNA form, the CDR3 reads TGTGCCAGCAGCGCCACCGGACAGGCTCACACCGGGGAGCTGTTTTTT. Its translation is CASSATGQAHTGELFF.

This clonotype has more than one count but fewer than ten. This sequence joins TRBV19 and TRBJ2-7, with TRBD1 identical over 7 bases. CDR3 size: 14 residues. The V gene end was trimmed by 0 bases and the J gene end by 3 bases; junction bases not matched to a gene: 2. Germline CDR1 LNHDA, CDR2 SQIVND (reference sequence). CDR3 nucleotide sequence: TGTGCCAGTAGTATAGAAAACAGGGGCTACGAGCAGTACTTC. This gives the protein CASSIENRGYEQYF.

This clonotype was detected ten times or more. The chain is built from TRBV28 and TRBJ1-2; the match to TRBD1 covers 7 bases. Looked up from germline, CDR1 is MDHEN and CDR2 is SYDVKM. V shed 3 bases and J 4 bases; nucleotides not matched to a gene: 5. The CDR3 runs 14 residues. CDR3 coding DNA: TGTGCCAGCAGTTTTACCCAGGGGGGCTATGGCTACACCTTC. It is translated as CASSFTQGGYGYTF.

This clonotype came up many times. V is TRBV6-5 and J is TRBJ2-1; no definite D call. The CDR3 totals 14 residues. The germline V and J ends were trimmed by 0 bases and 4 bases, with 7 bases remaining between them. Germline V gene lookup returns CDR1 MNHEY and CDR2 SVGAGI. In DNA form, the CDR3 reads TGTGCCAGCAGTTACTCGTTTTATTACAATGAGCAGTTCTTC. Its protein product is CASSYSFYYNEQFF.

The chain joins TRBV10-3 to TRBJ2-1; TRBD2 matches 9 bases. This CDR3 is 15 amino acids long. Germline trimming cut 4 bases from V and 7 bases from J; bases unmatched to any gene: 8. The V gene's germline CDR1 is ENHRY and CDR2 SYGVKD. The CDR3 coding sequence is TGTGCCATCAGTGGGACGGGCGGGAGGGGAAATGAGCAGTTCTTC. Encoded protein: CAISGTGGRGNEQFF.

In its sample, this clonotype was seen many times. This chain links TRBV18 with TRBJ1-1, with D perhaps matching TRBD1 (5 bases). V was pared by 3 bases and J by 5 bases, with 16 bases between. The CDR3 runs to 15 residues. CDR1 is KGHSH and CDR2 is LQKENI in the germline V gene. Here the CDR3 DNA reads TGTGCCAGCTCACCGACCGGGGCGCCAGGAACTGAAGCTTTCTTT. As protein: CASSPTGAPGTEAFF. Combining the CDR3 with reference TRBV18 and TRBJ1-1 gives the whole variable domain NAGVMQNPRHLVRRRGQEARLRCSPMKGHSHVYWYRQLPEEGLKFMVYLQKENIIDESGMPKERFSAEFPKEGPSILRIQQVVRGDSAAYFCASSPTGAPGTEAFFGQGTRLTVV.

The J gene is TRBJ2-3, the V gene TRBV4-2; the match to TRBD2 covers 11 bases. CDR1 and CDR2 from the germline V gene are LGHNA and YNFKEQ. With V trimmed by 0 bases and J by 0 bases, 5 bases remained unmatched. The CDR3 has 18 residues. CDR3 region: CASSQERRLAGSTDTQYF. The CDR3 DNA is TGTGCCAGCAGCCAAGAAAGGCGACTAGCGGGGAGCACAGATACGCAGTATTTT.

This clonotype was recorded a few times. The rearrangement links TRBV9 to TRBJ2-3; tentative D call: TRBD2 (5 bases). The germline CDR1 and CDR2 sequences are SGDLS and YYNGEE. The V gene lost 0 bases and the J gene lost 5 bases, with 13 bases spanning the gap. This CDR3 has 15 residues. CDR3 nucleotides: TGTGCCAGCAGCGTAGCGGCTAGCAGATTAGATACGCAGTATTTT. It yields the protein CASSVAASRLDTQYF.

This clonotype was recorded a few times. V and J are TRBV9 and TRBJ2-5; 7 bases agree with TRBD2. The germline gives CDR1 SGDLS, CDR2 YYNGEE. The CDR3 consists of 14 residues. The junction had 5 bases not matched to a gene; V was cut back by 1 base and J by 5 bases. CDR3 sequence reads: CASSVMAGDETQYF. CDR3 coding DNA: TGTGCCAGCAGCGTAATGGCGGGAGACGAGACCCAGTACTTC.

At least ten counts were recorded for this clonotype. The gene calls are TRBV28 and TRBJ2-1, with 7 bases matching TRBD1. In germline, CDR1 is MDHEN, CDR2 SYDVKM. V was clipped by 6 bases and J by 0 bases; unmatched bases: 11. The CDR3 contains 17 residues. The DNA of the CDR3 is TGTGCCAGCAGATCGCCGTCCAGGGGGAGCTCCTACAATGAGCAGTTCTTC. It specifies CASRSPSRGSSYNEQFF.

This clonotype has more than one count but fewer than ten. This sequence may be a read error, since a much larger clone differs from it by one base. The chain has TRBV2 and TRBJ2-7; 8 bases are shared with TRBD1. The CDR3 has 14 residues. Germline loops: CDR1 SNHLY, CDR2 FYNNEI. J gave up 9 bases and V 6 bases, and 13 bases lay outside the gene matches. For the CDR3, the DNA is TGTGCCAGCAGCGGGACAGGCTTTATGAGCGGGCAGTACTTC. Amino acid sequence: CASSGTGFMSGQYF.

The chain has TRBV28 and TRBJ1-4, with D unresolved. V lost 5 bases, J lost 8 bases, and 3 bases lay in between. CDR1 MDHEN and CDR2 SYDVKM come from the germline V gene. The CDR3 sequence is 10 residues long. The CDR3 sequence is CASSQEKLFF. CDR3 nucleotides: TGTGCCAGCAGTCAAGAAAAACTGTTTTTT. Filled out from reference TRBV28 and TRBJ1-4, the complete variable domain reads DVKVTQSSRYLVKRTGEKVFLECVQDMDHENMFWYRQDPGLGLRLIYFSYDVKMKEKGDIPEGYSVSREKKERFSLILESASTNQTSMYLCASSQEKLFFGSGTQLSVL.

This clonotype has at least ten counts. In DNA form, the CDR3 reads TGTGCCAGCAGTTTATTGTTCGCAACTAATGAAAAACTGTTTTTT. It specifies CASSLLFATNEKLFF. The gene calls are TRBV28 and TRBJ1-4, with D hard to call. There are 15 residues in the CDR3. V lost 1 base, J lost 0 bases, and 6 bases lay in between. Germline CDR1 reads MDHEN; CDR2 reads SYDVKM.

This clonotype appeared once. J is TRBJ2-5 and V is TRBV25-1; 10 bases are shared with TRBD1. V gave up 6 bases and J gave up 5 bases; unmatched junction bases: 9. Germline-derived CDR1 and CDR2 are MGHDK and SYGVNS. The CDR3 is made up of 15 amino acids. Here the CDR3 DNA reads TGTGCCAGCAGCCAGACAGGGGGCGCGGAGGAGACCCAGTACTTC. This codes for CASSQTGGAEETQYF.

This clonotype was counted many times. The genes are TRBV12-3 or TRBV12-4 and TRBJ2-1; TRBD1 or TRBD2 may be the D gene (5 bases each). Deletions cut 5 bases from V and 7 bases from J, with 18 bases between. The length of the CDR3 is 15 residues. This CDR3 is CASSRAGTPENEQFF. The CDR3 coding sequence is TGTGCCAGCAGTCGTGCCGGGACCCCGGAGAATGAGCAGTTCTTC.

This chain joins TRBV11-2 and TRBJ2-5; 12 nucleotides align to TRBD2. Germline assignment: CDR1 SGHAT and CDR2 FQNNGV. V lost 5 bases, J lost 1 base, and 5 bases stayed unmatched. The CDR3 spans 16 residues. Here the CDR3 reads CASSAGLAGLQETQYF. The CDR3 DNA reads TGTGCCAGCAGCGCCGGACTAGCGGGACTCCAAGAGACCCAGTACTTC. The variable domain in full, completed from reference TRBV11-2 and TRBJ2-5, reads EAGVAQSPRYKIIEKRQSVAFWCNPISGHATLYWYQQILGQGPKLLIQFQNNGVVDDSQLPKDRFSAERLKGVDSTLKIQPAKLEDSAVYLCASSAGLAGLQETQYFGPGTRLLVL.

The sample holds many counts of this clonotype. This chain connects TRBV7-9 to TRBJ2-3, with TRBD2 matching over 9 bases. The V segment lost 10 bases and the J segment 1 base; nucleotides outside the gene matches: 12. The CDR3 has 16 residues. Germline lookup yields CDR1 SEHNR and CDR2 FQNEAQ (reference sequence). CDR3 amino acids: CATHRGRGWGTDTQYF. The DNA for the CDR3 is TGTGCCACGCACCGCGGGAGGGGTTGGGGCACAGATACGCAGTATTTT.

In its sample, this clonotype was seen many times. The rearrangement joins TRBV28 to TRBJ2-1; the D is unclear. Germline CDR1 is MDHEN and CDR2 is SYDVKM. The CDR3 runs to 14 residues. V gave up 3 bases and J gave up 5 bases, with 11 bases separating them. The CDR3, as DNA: TGTGCCAGCAGTTTCCCTTCAAGGGACAATGAGCAGTTCTTC. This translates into CASSFPSRDNEQFF.

As DNA, the CDR3 is TGCAGCGTGGTGAGACAGGGGGGAGGGACCCAGTACTTC. Protein sequence: CSVVRQGGGTQYF. V gene TRBV29-1 combines with J gene TRBJ2-5, with TRBD1 matching 9 bases. The germline V gene has CDR1 SQVTM and CDR2 ANQGSEA. V lost 6 bases and J lost 7; bases outside the gene matches: 9. The CDR3 runs to 13 residues.

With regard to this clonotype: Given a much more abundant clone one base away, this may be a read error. This chain's CDR3 is CASSHYNREDYGYTF. As DNA, the CDR3 is TGTGCCAGCAGCCATTACAACAGGGAGGACTATGGCTACACCTTC. The chain uses TRBV7-9 and TRBJ1-2, with D perhaps matching TRBD1 (6 bases). Trimming left V 5 bases short and J 3 bases short, with 16 bases between. The CDR3 totals 15 residues. Germline V CDR1 and CDR2: SEHNR, FQNEAQ (reference sequence). Full variable domain (outside the CDR3, taken from reference TRBV7-9 and TRBJ1-2): DTGVSQNPRHKITKRGQNVTFRCDPISEHNRLYWYRQTLGQGPEFLTYFQNEAQLEKSRLLSDRFSAERPKGSFSTLEIQRTEQGDSAMYLCASSHYNREDYGYTFGSGTRLTVV.

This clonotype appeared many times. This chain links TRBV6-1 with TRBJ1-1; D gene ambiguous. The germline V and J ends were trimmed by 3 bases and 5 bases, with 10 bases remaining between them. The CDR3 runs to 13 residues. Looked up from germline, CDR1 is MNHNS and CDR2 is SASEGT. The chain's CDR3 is CASSDSKGTEAFF. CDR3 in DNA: TGTGCCAGCAGTGACTCGAAAGGGACTGAAGCTTTCTTT.

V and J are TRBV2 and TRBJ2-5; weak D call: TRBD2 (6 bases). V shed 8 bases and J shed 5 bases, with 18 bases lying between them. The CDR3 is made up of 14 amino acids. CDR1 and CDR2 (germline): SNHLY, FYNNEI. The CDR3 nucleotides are TGTGCCAGCGCCCGGGACTCCCAAGTGGAGACCCAGTACTTC. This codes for CASARDSQVETQYF. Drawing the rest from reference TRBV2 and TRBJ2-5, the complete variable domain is EPEVTQTPSHQVTQMGQEVILRCVPISNHLYFYWYRQILGQKVEFLVSFYNNEISEKSEIFDDQFSVERPDGSNFTLKIRSTKLEDSAMYFCASARDSQVETQYFGPGTRLLVL.

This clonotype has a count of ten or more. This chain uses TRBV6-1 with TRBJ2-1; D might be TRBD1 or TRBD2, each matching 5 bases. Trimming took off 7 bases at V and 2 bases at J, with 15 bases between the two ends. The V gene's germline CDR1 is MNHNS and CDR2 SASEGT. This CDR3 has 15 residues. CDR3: CASNRDLSTYNEQFF. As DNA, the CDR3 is TGTGCCAGCAACCGGGACCTGAGTACCTACAATGAGCAGTTCTTC.

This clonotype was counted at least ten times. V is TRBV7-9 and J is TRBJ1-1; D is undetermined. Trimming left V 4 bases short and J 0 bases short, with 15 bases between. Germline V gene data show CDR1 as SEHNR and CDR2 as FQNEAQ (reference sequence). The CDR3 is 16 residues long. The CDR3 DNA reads TGTGCCAGCAGCTCTTCGAATACCTTTATGAACACTGAAGCTTTCTTT. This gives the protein CASSSSNTFMNTEAFF.